This TCR beta chain appears in the sequencing data of a study of glioma-infiltrating T cells after dendritic cell vaccination. Germline loops: CDR1 LGHNA, CDR2 YNFKEQ. The CDR3 contains 16 residues. J was trimmed by 9 bases and V by 0 bases; bases with no gene match: 7. Data came from immunoSEQ multiplex PCR; TCRdb stores just in-frame clones and leaves some out. The sample has some 70,000 clones, around 83% seen once. The sample here was blood, taken before dendritic cell vaccination. This TCR came from a human donor with glioblastoma. The chain employs TRBV4-2 and TRBJ2-3, with 12 bases lining up with TRBD2. CDR3 sequence reads: CASSQEASGGVRTQYF. DNA for the CDR3: TGTGCCAGCAGCCAAGAGGCTAGCGGGGGGGTAAGGACGCAGTATTTT.